Detailed here is one TCR beta chain. Its antigen is not known. The CDR3 runs 13 residues. V was clipped by 2 bases and J by 2 bases, with 6 bases between them. CDR1 and CDR2 from the germline V gene are LNHDA and SQIVND (reference sequence). The sample comes from a study of human T cells and chemical hapten exposure. Overall study results and limits: TCRs exceeding a frequency of 1 in 1000 stayed unchanged under DPC sensitization.

Whole blood that had not been fractionated was the source of extracted total RNA. TCRdb passed the 5' RACE reads through MiXCR, listing each CDR3 protein once. The sample records 95,000 to 120,000 distinct CDR3 sequences, 15% to 20% being singletons. The V and J genes are TRBV19 and TRBJ2-5; D remains ambiguous. The sequence came from a human donor in good health. The CDR3 reads CASSILGQETQYF. In nucleotides, the CDR3 is TGTGCCAGTAGTATACTAGGACAAGAGACCCAGTACTTC.